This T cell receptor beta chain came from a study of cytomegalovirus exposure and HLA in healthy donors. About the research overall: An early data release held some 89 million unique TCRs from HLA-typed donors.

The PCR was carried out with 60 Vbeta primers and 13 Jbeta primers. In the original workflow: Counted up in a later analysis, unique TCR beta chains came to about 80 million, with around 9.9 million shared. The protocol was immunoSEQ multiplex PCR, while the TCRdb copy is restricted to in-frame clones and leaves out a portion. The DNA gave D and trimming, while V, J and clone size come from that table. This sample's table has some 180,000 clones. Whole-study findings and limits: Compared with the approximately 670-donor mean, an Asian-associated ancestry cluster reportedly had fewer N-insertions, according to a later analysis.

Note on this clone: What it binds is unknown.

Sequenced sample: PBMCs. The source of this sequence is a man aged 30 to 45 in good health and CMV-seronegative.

DNA of the CDR3: TGTGCCTGGAGGAGGGGGCCCAGCTACGAGCAGTACTTC. It encodes CAWRRGPSYEQYF. The rearrangement joins TRBV30 to TRBJ2-7; TRBD1 matches at 7 bases. This CDR3 spans 13 amino acids. Germline V gene sequence: CDR1 GTSNPN, CDR2 SVGIG (reference sequence). V lost 3 bases, J lost 3 bases, and 5 bases stayed unmatched.